This T cell receptor beta chain was documented in a study of T cells in localized non-small cell lung cancer. Libraries were prepared by immunoSEQ multiplex PCR; TCRdb keeps only in-frame clonotypes and omits some of them. The sample lists some 78,000 clones; about 83% were seen once. The V gene's germline CDR1 is KGHSH and CDR2 LQKENI. The CDR3 runs 13 residues. V was pared by 0 bases and J by 2 bases, with 5 bases between. There are many counts of this clone. The antigen is unknown. Other DNA sequences in this sample translate to the same CDR3. General observations from the study: Sequencing involved a lone tumor region, leaving heterogeneity possible.

This receptor was taken from a man between 40 and 69 years old with stage I lung adenocarcinoma. The source was peripheral blood, collected before any cancer treatment. The chain has TRBV18 and TRBJ2-7; D is unclear. For the CDR3, the DNA is TGTGCCAGCTCACCACCCGTAGCCTACGAGCAGTACTTC. Protein sequence: CASSPPVAYEQYF.